These T cell receptor beta chains were read from a single sample in a study of blood T cell repertoires in COVID-19. The data were produced by immunoSEQ multiplex PCR, yet TCRdb's version contains in-frame clones alone and is incomplete. The sample includes around 290,000 clones, around nine tenths seen only once; the top ten take over 2%. Sequenced: PBMCs or T cells enriched from blood (not recorded which). The receptors derive from a woman aged 55-69 years in a cohort exposed to, infected with or recovered from COVID-19 (not recorded which). Both conserved end residues are trimmed from each CDR3.

J gene: TRBJ2-2; V gene: TRBV7-3; CDR3 protein: ASSHGGGLAGVGELF
J gene: TRBJ2-7; V gene: TRBV28; CDR3 protein: ASRSSGSSYEQY
J gene: TRBJ2-7; V gene: TRBV13; CDR3 protein: ASSLAMAGSEYEQY
J gene: TRBJ1-1; V gene: TRBV5-1; CDR3 protein: ASSLDGVPNTEAF
J gene: TRBJ1-4; V gene: TRBV5-1; CDR3 protein: ASSVTGIQEKLF
J gene: TRBJ2-1; V gene: TRBV19; CDR3 protein: ASSIWLANNEQF
J gene: TRBJ2-7; V gene: TRBV7-9; CDR3 protein: ASSLMGLAGGHEQY
J gene: TRBJ2-7; V gene: TRBV4-1; CDR3 protein: ASSPEVASGRPLRGY
J gene: TRBJ1-1; V gene: TRBV5-6; CDR3 protein: ASSWGNRGFMNTEAF
J gene: TRBJ2-7; V gene: TRBV9; CDR3 protein: ASSVAGTASYEQY
J gene: TRBJ2-3; V gene: TRBV9; CDR3 protein: ASSDGLAGPDTQY
J gene: TRBJ1-6; V gene: TRBV5-6; CDR3 protein: ASSTTGGDFTLH